This T cell receptor (beta chain) was captured in a study of identical twins. General study points: Monozygotic twin pairs showed more out-of-frame TCR alpha sharing than models estimated. Analyses of zero insertions could be partly confounded by invariant MAIT and iNKT cells.

Every one of the donors was a healthy Caucasian. Regarding this clonotype: Its specificity is unknown.

CDR3 length: 14 residues. Germline V lookup: CDR1 ENHRY, CDR2 SYGVKD. V lost 4 bases and J lost 1; bases outside the gene matches: 1. TCRdb reanalysed the 5' RACE reads using MiXCR and keeps one entry per CDR3 protein. The sample contains 200,000 to 250,000 distinct CDR3 sequences, around 8.1% of which appear only once. The same sample was also used in a study of yellow fever vaccine responses in identical twins.

The TCR originated in a woman aged 18-29 years in good health. The sequencing input was memory (CD45RO+) T cells sorted from blood. This rearrangement joins TRBV10-3 to TRBJ2-3; 8 bases align to TRBD2. CDR3 loop: CAISVGGGTDTQYF. DNA for the CDR3: TGTGCCATCAGTGTCGGGGGGGGCACAGATACGCAGTATTTT.